This is a list of T cell receptor beta chains from one sample in a study of shared clonotypes between healthy human individuals. Sequencing was performed with immunoSEQ multiplex PCR; in TCRdb, only in-frame clones are kept and a portion is missing. Here the sample spans approximately 2,300,000 clones, under 95% being singletons. The sample consisted of naive CD4+ T cells from PBMCs. These receptors came from a man younger than 35 in good health. Some clones in this sample may be carry-over from other donors' samples. CDR3s include the opening cysteine and the closing phenylalanine or tryptophan. A D gene is named only where the DNA matches it firmly. Not every row has a clone size; where given, it reads once, few, many or a size class.

TRBV5-5	.	.	TRBJ2-7	CASSSLRAVGYEQYF	TGTGCCAGCAGCTCCCTCAGGGCCGTCGGGTACGAGCAGTACTTC
TRBV5-1	.	.	TRBJ2-7	CASSLYGGDGEQYF	TGCGCCAGCAGCTTGTACGGGGGCGACGGCGAGCAGTACTTC
TRBV6-1	.	.	TRBJ2-4	CASSERQTLAKNIQYF	TGTGCCAGCAGTGAGAGGCAGACTTTAGCCAAAAACATTCAGTACTTC
TRBV6-1	.	.	TRBJ1-3	CASSEFEGLNTIYF	TGTGCCAGCAGTGAATTTGAGGGGTTGAACACCATATATTTT
TRBV4-3	.	once	TRBJ1-2	CASSQLGQASYGYTF	TGCGCCAGCAGCCAATTAGGGCAGGCGTCCTATGGCTACACCTTC
TRBV19	.	.	TRBJ1-2	CASSIAGGQIGNYGYTF	TGTGCCAGTAGTATTGCAGGTGGGCAGATTGGTAACTATGGCTACACCTTC
TRBV4-1	TRBD2	.	TRBJ2-3	CASSQVLATDTQYF	TGCGCCAGCAGCCAAGTACTAGCGACAGATACGCAGTATTTT
TRBV4-2	TRBD1	.	TRBJ1-2	CASSQVTGGMVRYTF	TGTGCCAGCAGCCAAGTAACAGGGGGAATGGTTCGCTACACCTTC
TRBV5-1	.	.	TRBJ2-1	CASGGGRASYNEQFF	TGCGCCAGCGGAGGGGGGAGGGCCTCGTACAATGAGCAGTTCTTC
TRBV28	.	.	TRBJ2-5	CASSPTSGVWETQYF	TGTGCCAGCAGCCCGACGTCGGGGGTTTGGGAGACCCAGTACTTC
TRBV28	TRBD1	once	TRBJ1-1	CASSHGTGITEAFF	TGTGCCAGCAGTCATGGGACAGGGATCACTGAAGCTTTCTTT
TRBV5-1	.	.	TRBJ1-1	CASSSASGGTEAFF	TGCGCCAGCAGCAGTGCGTCGGGAGGCACTGAAGCTTTCTTT
TRBV5-5	TRBD1	.	TRBJ2-3	CASSFRTGGADTQYF	TGTGCCAGCAGCTTCAGGACAGGGGGCGCGGATACGCAGTATTTT
TRBV5-5	.	.	TRBJ2-5	CASSLGGRGQETQYF	TGTGCCAGCAGCTTGGGAGGAAGGGGGCAAGAGACCCAGTACTTC
TRBV4-1	TRBD2	.	TRBJ2-3	CASSQVTSGKTDTQYF	TGCGCCAGCAGCCAAGTGACTAGCGGGAAAACAGATACGCAGTATTTT
TRBV9	.	few	TRBJ1-5	CASSVESDYNQPQHF	TGTGCCAGCAGCGTAGAGTCCGACTACAATCAGCCCCAGCATTTT
TRBV7-3	.	.	TRBJ2-5	CASSLGGTARGETQYF	TGTGCCAGCAGCTTAGGAGGGACTGCCCGCGGCGAGACCCAGTACTTC
TRBV28	.	.	TRBJ2-5	CASSFRAETQYF	TGTGCCAGCAGTTTTAGGGCAGAGACCCAGTACTTC
TRBV28	.	.	TRBJ1-4	CASSLEAGPEGEKLFF	TGTGCCAGCAGTTTAGAAGCCGGGCCCGAGGGCGAAAAACTGTTTTTT
TRBV6-5	.	.	TRBJ1-2	CASSYSRADNYGYTF	TGTGCCAGCAGTTACTCGAGGGCGGATAACTATGGCTACACCTTC
TRBV28	TRBD1	.	TRBJ1-5	CASSPYSEGARGNQPQHF	TGTGCCAGCAGTCCGTATTCCGAGGGGGCGCGCGGCAATCAGCCCCAGCATTTT
TRBV7-9	TRBD2	.	TRBJ2-7	CASSFRPGTSGSAGEQYF	TGTGCCAGCAGCTTTAGGCCAGGGACTAGCGGGAGCGCTGGCGAGCAGTACTTC